The 20 T cell receptor beta chains below all came from one sample that was sequenced in a study of shared clonotypes between healthy human individuals. The table came from immunoSEQ multiplex PCR; TCRdb's copy has only in-frame clones and leaves some out. Here the sample spans 1,500,000 or so clones, roughly 96% being singletons. The sequenced sample was naive CD4+ T cells sorted from blood. As to subset: CD45RA+ positively selected. Receptors were obtained from a man aged 30 to 45 in good health.

Details on this clone: This CDR3 is also generated by other DNA sequences in the sample. The J gene is TRBJ2-3, the V gene TRBV5-1; TRBD2 matches 14 bases. The CDR3 spans 15 residues. CDR1 and CDR2 from the germline V gene are SGHRS and YFSETQ. J was trimmed by 5 bases and V by 4 bases; bases with no gene match: 3. CDR3 protein: CASSLGLAGEDTQYF. The DNA for the CDR3 is TGCGCCAGCAGCCTGGGACTAGCGGGAGAAGATACGCAGTATTTT.

The genes are TRBV19 and TRBJ2-7; D is perhaps TRBD2 (6 bases). This CDR3 region has 14 residues. Trimming stripped 11 bases from V and 2 bases from J, with 19 bases between. Germline-derived CDR1 and CDR2 are LNHDA and SQIVND (reference sequence). The CDR3: CASRAGIDPYEQYF. CDR3 bases: TGTGCCTCTCGAGCGGGTATCGATCCCTACGAGCAGTACTTC.

A word on this clone: Just one base apart from a much larger clone, this may be a read error. The chain couples TRBV7-7 to TRBJ2-1; perhaps TRBD1 as D (6 bases). The ends were cut back, 3 bases at V and 5 bases at J, with 8 bases in the middle. Germline V gene lookup returns CDR1 SSHAT and CDR2 FNYEAQ (reference sequence). This CDR3 spans 13 amino acids. CDR3 DNA sequence: TGTGCCAGCAGCTTGGGACATAACAATGAGCAGTTCTTC. Amino acid sequence: CASSLGHNNEQFF.

This chain links TRBV11-3 with TRBJ2-3; TRBD2 matches at 13 bases. Trimming took 3 bases from V and 6 from J; bases not matched to a gene: 6. Germline assignment: CDR1 SGHNT and CDR2 YENEEA. There are 16 residues in the CDR3. In DNA form, the CDR3 reads TGTGCCAGCAGCTTCGGGACTAGCGGGACGGTTGATACGCAGTATTTT. Translated, it gives CASSFGTSGTVDTQYF. Based on the CDR3 plus reference TRBV11-3 and TRBJ2-3, the full variable domain is EAGVVQSPRYKIIEKKQPVAFWCNPISGHNTLYWYLQNLGQGPELLIRYENEEAVDDSQLPKDRFSAERLKGVDSTLKIQPAELGDSAVYLCASSFGTSGTVDTQYFGPGTRLTVL.

This clone was seen just once. The V and J genes are TRBV7-2 and TRBJ1-2, with unresolved D. Germline-derived CDR1 and CDR2 are SGHTA and FQGNSA. V shed 5 bases and J shed 4 bases, with 20 bases lying between them. This CDR3 has 16 amino acids. The CDR3 DNA reads as TGTGCCAGCAGCCCTGATAGGCGGGGTGATCGCTATGGCTACACCTTC. Amino acids: CASSPDRRGDRYGYTF. Full variable domain (rest looked up from reference TRBV7-2 and TRBJ1-2): GAGVSQSPSNKVTEKGKDVELRCDPISGHTALYWYRQSLGQGLEFLIYFQGNSAPDKSGLPSDRFSAERTGGSVSTLTIQRTQQEDSAVYLCASSPDRRGDRYGYTFGSGTRLTVV.

CDR3 sequence: CASSQFSYNQPQHF. CDR3 nucleotides: TGCGCCAGCAGCCAATTCAGCTACAATCAGCCCCAGCATTTT. This sequence joins TRBV4-1 and TRBJ1-5; D gene uncertain. Germline-derived CDR1 and CDR2 are MGHRA and YSYEKL. The CDR3 extends over 14 amino acids. Deletions cut 2 bases from V and 3 bases from J, with 8 bases between.

The chain joins TRBV6-1 to TRBJ2-1; 8 nucleotides agree with TRBD2. The CDR3 length is 12 residues. Germline loops: CDR1 MNHNS, CDR2 SASEGT. Trimming removed 11 bases from V and 8 bases from J; junction bases left unmatched: 8. The CDR3 DNA sequence: TGTGCCTCCGGGAGGGGCGTGGATGAGCAGTTCTTC. Amino acid sequence: CASGRGVDEQFF.

Regarding this clone: Other DNA sequences within the sample encode an identical CDR3. The chain is built from TRBV15 and TRBJ1-5; D unresolved. The germline V and J ends were trimmed by 3 bases and 1 base, with 4 bases remaining between them. This CDR3 spans 13 amino acids. CDR1 is LNHNV and CDR2 is YYDKDF in the germline V gene (reference sequence). In nucleotides, the CDR3 is TGTGCCACCAGCAGTCGGAGCAATCAGCCCCAGCATTTT. Residues: CATSSRSNQPQHF.

The chain is built from TRBV5-5 and TRBJ2-7; no reliable D call. This CDR3 has 14 amino acids. CDR1 and CDR2 from the germline V gene are SGHKS and YYEKEE (reference sequence). Trimming stripped 4 bases from V and 1 base from J, with 12 bases between. CDR3 nucleotides: TGTGCCAGCAGCAGAACTATCAGTTCCTACGAGCAGTACTTC. It is translated as CASSRTISSYEQYF.

Remarks on this clone: Other DNA sequences within the sample encode an identical CDR3. The chain uses TRBV5-1 and TRBJ2-1, with TRBD2 as a possible D gene (6 bases). This CDR3 spans 13 amino acids. CDR1 SGHRS and CDR2 YFSETQ come from the germline V gene. V was shortened by 4 bases and J by 4 bases, with 9 bases between the two germline ends. DNA of the CDR3: TGCGCCAGCAGCCTCCGGGAGTACAATGAGCAGTTCTTC. As protein: CASSLREYNEQFF.

V and J are TRBV28 and TRBJ2-7; 7 bases fit TRBD1. The CDR3 runs 15 residues. Germline CDR1 reads MDHEN; CDR2 reads SYDVKM. V lost 3 bases to trimming and J lost 3 bases; unmatched junction nucleotides: 8. The DNA for the CDR3 is TGTGCCAGCAGTTTTTACGGACAGGTCGGCTACGAGCAGTACTTC. It codes for CASSFYGQVGYEQYF.

This clone was counted once. CDR3 sequence: CAIGGYSGANVLTF. CDR3 DNA: TGTGCCATCGGCGGTTACTCTGGGGCCAACGTCCTGACTTTC. V is TRBV10-3 and J is TRBJ2-6; the D is unclear. V was cut by 8 bases and J by 0 bases, with 8 bases left in between. Per the germline V gene, CDR1 is ENHRY and CDR2 is SYGVKD. This CDR3 has 14 residues.

The V gene is TRBV7-3, the J gene TRBJ2-7; 8 nucleotides agree with TRBD2. Trimming at V came to 1 base and at J to 4 bases, leaving 9 bases not matched to a gene. There are 16 residues in the CDR3. The germline V gene encodes CDR1 SGHTA and CDR2 FQGTGA. For the CDR3, the DNA is TGTGCCAGCAGCTTAATTGGCGCTAGCGGGCCGTACGAGCAGTACTTC. It yields the protein CASSLIGASGPYEQYF.

The chain combines TRBV13 with TRBJ2-7, with a possible D match to TRBD2 (5 bases). The germline gives CDR1 PRHDT, CDR2 FYEKMQ (reference sequence). CDR3 length: 13 residues. V gave up 5 bases and J gave up 3 bases, with 11 bases separating them. CDR3 sequence (DNA): TGTGCCAGCAGCCTCACCGGGGTCTACGAGCAGTACTTC. It specifies CASSLTGVYEQYF.

The V gene is TRBV18, the J gene TRBJ2-2, with a tentative D call TRBD2 (5 bases). The germline V gene has CDR1 KGHSH and CDR2 LQKENI. Trimming took off 3 bases at V and 1 base at J, with 9 bases between the two ends. The CDR3 totals 15 residues. CDR3 region: CASSPGLRNTGELFF. CDR3 DNA sequence: TGTGCCAGCTCACCCGGACTGAGGAACACCGGGGAGCTGTTTTTT. The full variable domain, its missing parts supplied by reference TRBV18 and TRBJ2-2, is NAGVMQNPRHLVRRRGQEARLRCSPMKGHSHVYWYRQLPEEGLKFMVYLQKENIIDESGMPKERFSAEFPKEGPSILRIQQVVRGDSAAYFCASSPGLRNTGELFFGEGSRLTVL.

This chain joins TRBV28 and TRBJ2-5; no reliable D call. V lost 6 bases, J lost 2 bases, and 10 bases lay in between. The germline V gene encodes CDR1 MDHEN and CDR2 SYDVKM. The CDR3 has 13 amino acids. The CDR3, as DNA: TGTGCCAGCAGAACCGAGACGCAAGAGACCCAGTACTTC. Protein sequence: CASRTETQETQYF.

This rearrangement joins TRBV2 to TRBJ2-7; 12 positions match TRBD2. The CDR3 runs 15 residues. In germline, CDR1 is SNHLY, CDR2 FYNNEI. V trimming: 4 bases; J trimming: 1 base; junction bases outside the gene matches: 2. The CDR3 bases are TGTGCCAGCAGTGGGACTAGCGGGACGTCCTACGAGCAGTACTTC. Protein sequence: CASSGTSGTSYEQYF. The full variable domain, in which reference TRBV2 and TRBJ2-7 provide the parts outside the CDR3, is EPEVTQTPSHQVTQMGQEVILRCVPISNHLYFYWYRQILGQKVEFLVSFYNNEISEKSEIFDDQFSVERPDGSNFTLKIRSTKLEDSAMYFCASSGTSGTSYEQYFGPGTRLTVT.

This sequence joins TRBV6-5 and TRBJ1-1; D gene unclear. CDR3 length: 12 amino acids. Trimming shortened V by 8 bases and J by 4 bases, and 11 bases separated the two germline ends. CDR1 is MNHEY and CDR2 is SVGAGI in the germline V gene. The CDR3 protein is CASGRPFTEAFF. Here the CDR3 DNA reads TGTGCCAGCGGGCGGCCGTTCACTGAAGCTTTCTTT.

Regarding this clone: Other nucleotide sequences in the sample specify the same CDR3. The chain combines TRBV7-9 with TRBJ2-7, with unresolved D. Germline lookup yields CDR1 SEHNR and CDR2 FQNEAQ (reference sequence). V lost 1 base and J lost 3, with 10 bases in between. The CDR3 is 14 amino acids. The CDR3 sequence: CASSLGSGDYEQYF. CDR3 nucleotides: TGTGCCAGCAGCTTAGGGAGTGGGGACTACGAGCAGTACTTC.

The rearrangement links TRBV2 to TRBJ1-1; 8 bases align to TRBD1. The CDR3 spans 13 residues. The V gene's germline CDR1 is SNHLY and CDR2 FYNNEI. Trimming took 6 bases from V and 5 from J; bases not matched to a gene: 5. The CDR3 reads CASRGTGGTEAFF. Written as DNA, the CDR3 is TGTGCCAGCAGAGGTACAGGGGGGACTGAAGCTTTCTTT.